The 8 T cell receptor beta chains in this list originate from one sample, sequenced in a study of T cell repertoires in cytomegalovirus infection. Using its own MiXCR run on the reads, TCRdb lists one record per CDR3 protein. The table shows 630,000 or so distinct CDR3 sequences, with roughly 24% occurring only once. Source material: CD8+ T cells from PBMCs. Source of these receptors: a human donor in good health (CMV status not recorded). Some clones in this sample may be carry-over from other donors' samples.

This chain uses TRBV3-1 with TRBJ2-3; D is uncertain. The CDR3 has 13 amino acids. Germline lookup yields CDR1 LGHDT and CDR2 YNNKEL (reference sequence). Trimming pared 4 bases from V and 9 bases from J, leaving 14 bases between. The CDR3 DNA follows: TGTGCCAGCAGCCTCGACTCCTCTGGAACGCAGTATTTT. It is translated as CASSLDSSGTQYF.

This clonotype was seen only a few times. This sequence joins TRBV2 and TRBJ2-1, with 13 bases identical to TRBD2. The V gene's germline CDR1 is SNHLY and CDR2 FYNNEI. V lost 2 bases, J lost 0 bases, and 4 bases stayed unmatched. The CDR3 sequence is 18 residues long. The CDR3 sequence is CASSERLAGGTSYNEQFF. CDR3 DNA sequence: TGTGCCAGCAGTGAAAGACTAGCGGGGGGAACCTCCTACAATGAGCAGTTCTTC.

The chain couples TRBV2 to TRBJ2-1; unclear D gene. CDR3 length: 12 residues. The V gene lost 7 bases and the J gene lost 10 bases, with 14 bases spanning the gap. Germline values: CDR1 SNHLY, CDR2 FYNNEI. As DNA, the CDR3 is TGTGCCAGCATAGGCAGTCACTTGGAGCAGTTCTTC. As protein: CASIGSHLEQFF.

J is TRBJ1-5 and V is TRBV27, with D maybe TRBD1 (5 bases). The germline gives CDR1 MNHEY, CDR2 SMNVEV (reference sequence). V dropped 2 bases and J dropped 4 bases, with 9 bases sitting between them. This CDR3 has 14 amino acids. CDR3 DNA: TGTGCCAGCAGTTTAAGACAGACAAATCAGCCCCAGCATTTT. Protein sequence: CASSLRQTNQPQHF.

This rearrangement joins TRBV27 to TRBJ2-1; D uncertain. Per the germline V gene, CDR1 is MNHEY and CDR2 is SMNVEV (reference sequence). V was trimmed by 6 bases and J by 7 bases, leaving 10 bases between them. This CDR3 contains 12 residues. CDR3 sequence: CASSSPRNEQFF. The CDR3 DNA is TGTGCCAGCAGCTCACCGCGAAATGAGCAGTTCTTC.

The rearrangement links TRBV28 to TRBJ2-7; TRBD1 is a possible D gene (6 bases). This CDR3 contains 13 residues. Germline CDR1 and CDR2: MDHEN and SYDVKM. Between the trimmed V and J ends, which lost 4 bases and 3 bases, there was a span of 10 bases. The CDR3 spells CASSSRTDYEQYV. The CDR3 coding sequence is TGTGCCAGCAGTTCCAGGACAGACTACGAGCAGTACGTC.

This clonotype was detected only a few times. This chain uses TRBV14 with TRBJ2-3; D is ambiguous. CDR3 size: 14 residues. Germline CDR1 reads SGHDN; CDR2 reads FVKESK. The V and J ends lost 1 base and 2 bases respectively, with 7 bases between them. This CDR3 is CASSQVGATDTQYF. The CDR3 nucleotides read TGTGCCAGCAGCCAAGTTGGAGCCACAGATACGCAGTATTTT.

The chain recombines TRBV13 with TRBJ2-5; TRBD2 aligns across 13 bases. The CDR3 runs 17 residues. The V gene's germline CDR1 is PRHDT and CDR2 FYEKMQ (reference sequence). The trim removed 5 bases at V and 5 bases at J, leaving 11 bases unmatched. The CDR3 DNA reads TGTGCCAGCAGCGACCGACTAGCGGGGGGCCATGAGGAGACCCAGTACTTC. As protein: CASSDRLAGGHEETQYF.